This T cell receptor beta chain was sequenced during a study of blood T cell repertoires in COVID-19. Data came from immunoSEQ multiplex PCR; TCRdb stores just in-frame clones and leaves some out. The sample holds some 100,000 clones, around 86% seen once. Assignments of participants to cohorts depended upon their own reported clinical history. This CDR3 spans 16 amino acids. After removal of 4 bases from V and 6 bases from J, the junction contained 13 bases not matched to a gene. In germline, CDR1 is MDHEN, CDR2 SYDVKM. The sample taken for sequencing was PBMCs or T cells enriched from blood (not recorded which). This receptor was taken from a woman in her forties or fifties who had recovered from COVID-19. This chain connects TRBV28 to TRBJ2-7; 9 positions match TRBD1. As DNA, the CDR3 is TGTGCCAGCAGTTCTACCGGGACAGGGAAAGTGGGCGAGCAGTACTTC. Translated: CASSSTGTGKVGEQYF.